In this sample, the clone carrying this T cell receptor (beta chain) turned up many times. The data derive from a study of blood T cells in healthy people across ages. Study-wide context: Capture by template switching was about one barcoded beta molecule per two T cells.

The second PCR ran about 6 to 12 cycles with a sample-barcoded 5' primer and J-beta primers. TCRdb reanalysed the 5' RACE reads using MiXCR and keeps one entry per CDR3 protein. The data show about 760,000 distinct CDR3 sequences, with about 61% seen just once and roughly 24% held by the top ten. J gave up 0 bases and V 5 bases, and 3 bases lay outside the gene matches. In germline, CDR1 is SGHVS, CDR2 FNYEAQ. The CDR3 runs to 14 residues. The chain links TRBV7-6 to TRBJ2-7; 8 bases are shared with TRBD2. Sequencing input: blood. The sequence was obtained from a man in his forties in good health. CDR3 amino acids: CASSASGSSYEQYF. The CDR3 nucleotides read TGTGCCAGCAGCGCCAGCGGGAGCTCCTACGAGCAGTACTTC.